Sequencing of this T cell receptor beta chain was carried out in a study of spatial heterogeneity in lung cancer. General study points: Approximate estimated coverage of tumor T cells amounted to approximately 7.6% for alpha and 13% for beta chains. One measure, the expanded intratumoral alpha and beta TCR count, tracked tumor mutation counts.

In germline, CDR1 is KGHDR, CDR2 SFDVKD. Trimming pared 5 bases from V and 5 bases from J, leaving 9 bases between. There are 13 residues in the CDR3. TCRdb recomputed calls from the 5' RACE reads with MiXCR, one row per CDR3 protein. This sample has roughly 18,000 distinct CDR3 sequences, with over 7% found just once. Only a few counts were recorded for this clonotype. What it binds is unknown. The time point was: sample taken at primary tumor resection. Samples were donated by 72 untreated early-stage non-small cell lung cancer patients. The sequencing here drew on lung tumor tissue, taken at surgery. The chain is built from TRBV24-1 and TRBJ1-5, with D possibly being TRBD1 (5 bases). This receptor was identified in a female donor with early-stage non-small cell lung cancer. In DNA form, the CDR3 reads TGTGCCACCAGTGGGGACGGGGATCAGCCCCAGCATTTT. Translation gives CATSGDGDQPQHF.